The 23 T cell receptor beta chains below all came from one sample that was sequenced in a study of shared clonotypes between healthy human individuals. Clones were read by immunoSEQ multiplex PCR, and TCRdb kept only the in-frame ones, dropping some. In the table there are 550,000 to 700,000 clones, 60% to 75% of which are singletons. Sequenced input: memory CD4+ T cells sorted from blood. Subset: CD45RA-negative fraction. The receptors originated from a woman aged 25 to 39 in good health.

This clone was found a few times. CDR3 nucleotides: TGTGCCAGCAGCTTAGATGGGCTAGCGGTAATTACTAGCACAGATACGCAGTATTTT. As protein: CASSLDGLAVITSTDTQYF. The rearrangement uses TRBV11-2 and TRBJ2-3, with TRBD2 identical over 7 bases. The CDR3 is 19 residues long. J lost 0 bases, V lost 0 bases, and 12 bases had no gene match. CDR1 and CDR2 from the germline V gene are SGHAT and FQNNGV.

The chain uses TRBV5-1 and TRBJ2-7, with 11 bases fitting TRBD1. After removal of 4 bases from V and 3 bases from J, the junction contained 9 bases not matched to a gene. The CDR3 contains 16 residues. Germline lookup yields CDR1 SGHRS and CDR2 YFSETQ. The CDR3 coding sequence is TGCGCCAGCAGCCTTAGGGACAGGGGGATAGACTACGAGCAGTACTTC. It specifies CASSLRDRGIDYEQYF.

This chain links TRBV19 with TRBJ1-5; D gene uncertain. The length of the CDR3 is 13 residues. The V gene's germline CDR1 is LNHDA and CDR2 SQIVND (reference sequence). Between the trimmed V and J ends, which lost 3 bases and 6 bases, there was a span of 9 bases. This CDR3 is CASSIPAIQPQHF. CDR3 DNA sequence: TGTGCCAGTAGTATTCCCGCGATTCAGCCCCAGCATTTT.

This clone was picked up one time. Within the sample, other DNA sequences also encode this same CDR3. This chain connects TRBV5-1 to TRBJ1-3, with D unclear. Germline CDR1 is SGHRS and CDR2 is YFSETQ. CDR3 size: 15 residues. Trimming left V 0 bases short and J 0 bases short, with 7 bases between. CDR3 DNA: TGCGCCAGCAGCTTGGGGTCACTCTCTGGAAACACCATATATTTT. Protein: CASSLGSLSGNTIYF. The full variable domain, its missing parts supplied by reference TRBV5-1 and TRBJ1-3, is KAGVTQTPRYLIKTRGQQVTLSCSPISGHRSVSWYQQTPGQGLQFLFEYFSETQRNKGNFPGRFSGRQFSNSRSEMNVSTLELGDSALYLCASSLGSLSGNTIYFGEGSWLTVV.

This clone was found once. This rearrangement joins TRBV6-5 to TRBJ2-7; 9 bases fit TRBD2. Unmatched junction bases numbered 10, after V lost 2 bases and J lost 5 bases. This CDR3 has 16 amino acids. Germline V gene data show CDR1 as MNHEY and CDR2 as SVGAGI. The CDR3 reads CASSYMVRGRANEQYF. In nucleotides, the CDR3 is TGTGCCAGCAGTTACATGGTCCGCGGGAGGGCCAACGAGCAGTACTTC.

The chain combines TRBV6-6 with TRBJ1-5; maybe TRBD1 (6 bases). This CDR3 spans 16 amino acids. With 2 bases removed from V and 0 bases from J, the gap between germline ends came to 11 bases. Germline CDR1 MNHNY, CDR2 SVGAGI (reference sequence). The CDR3 coding sequence is TGTGCCAGCAGTTACCCGGGGGCATATAGCAATCAGCCCCAGCATTTT. It is translated as CASSYPGAYSNQPQHF.

The CDR3 loop reads CASSPATGGHYGYTF. CDR3 sequence (DNA): TGTGCCAGCAGCCCGGCGACAGGGGGCCACTATGGCTACACCTTC. The V gene is TRBV5-4, the J gene TRBJ1-2, with 10 bases that match TRBD1. J was trimmed by 3 bases and V by 4 bases; bases with no gene match: 6. The CDR3 spans 15 residues. The germline gives CDR1 SGHNT, CDR2 YYREEE (reference sequence). Full variable domain (remainder filled in from reference TRBV5-4 and TRBJ1-2): ETGVTQSPTHLIKTRGQQVTLRCSSQSGHNTVSWYQQALGQGPQFIFQYYREEENGRGNFPPRFSGLQFPNYSSELNVNALELDDSALYLCASSPATGGHYGYTFGSGTRLTVV.

CDR3 sequence (DNA): TGTGCCAGCAGACCTTCCTTTGGGAACACTGAAGCTTTCTTT. Its translation: CASRPSFGNTEAFF. The rearrangement uses TRBV5-8 and TRBJ1-1; D is unclear. The CDR3 totals 14 residues. In germline, CDR1 is SGHTS, CDR2 YDEGEE. V dropped 5 bases and J dropped 1 base, with 12 bases sitting between them.

The chain combines TRBV6-5 with TRBJ2-3; the D gene is possibly TRBD1 (5 bases). V was pared by 1 base and J by 4 bases, with 12 bases between. Germline V gene sequence: CDR1 MNHEY, CDR2 SVGAGI. There are 15 residues in the CDR3. CDR3 loop: CASSYFSGPPDTQYF. In nucleotides, the CDR3 is TGTGCCAGCAGTTACTTCTCAGGGCCCCCAGATACGCAGTATTTT.

The rearrangement joins TRBV6-5 to TRBJ1-2; D uncertain. The CDR3 spans 14 residues. The germline gives CDR1 MNHEY, CDR2 SVGAGI. Trimming took 6 bases from V and 2 from J, leaving 13 bases between them. The chain's CDR3 is CASRPMDGNYGYTF. CDR3 sequence (DNA): TGTGCCAGCAGACCCATGGACGGGAACTATGGCTACACCTTC.

The chain has TRBV5-6 and TRBJ2-1; no firm D call. The CDR3 is 13 residues long. V lost 0 bases and J 4 bases, leaving 5 bases between the germline ends. CDR1 is SGHDT and CDR2 is YYEEEE in the germline V gene. The CDR3 sequence is CASSLVRYNEQFF. The CDR3 nucleotides are TGTGCCAGCAGCTTGGTACGATACAATGAGCAGTTCTTC. Supplemented by reference TRBV5-6 and TRBJ2-1, the full variable domain reads DAGVTQSPTHLIKTRGQQVTLRCSPKSGHDTVSWYQQALGQGPQFIFQYYEEEERQRGNFPDRFSGHQFPNYSSELNVNALLLGDSALYLCASSLVRYNEQFFGPGTRLTVL.

This rearrangement joins TRBV6-1 to TRBJ1-5; D remains unclear. The germline V gene encodes CDR1 MNHNS and CDR2 SASEGT. V was clipped by 6 bases and J by 3 bases, with 12 bases between them. The CDR3 runs 14 residues. CDR3 region: CASSPRDLNQPQHF. The CDR3 DNA is TGTGCCAGCAGCCCTAGGGATCTCAATCAGCCCCAGCATTTT.

The J gene is TRBJ2-7, the V gene TRBV30; 7 bases map to TRBD2. The V segment lost 2 bases and the J segment 8 bases; nucleotides outside the gene matches: 12. Germline V gene data show CDR1 as GTSNPN and CDR2 as SVGIG (reference sequence). The CDR3 has 14 amino acids. CDR3 sequence (DNA): TGTGCCTGGAGTCCGGGAGGAATCCCCGCCAAGCAGTACTTC. It translates to CAWSPGGIPAKQYF.

This chain uses TRBV7-9 with TRBJ2-7; 7 nucleotides align to TRBD2. J gave up 3 bases and V 1 base, and 6 bases lay outside the gene matches. Per the germline V gene, CDR1 is SEHNR and CDR2 is FQNEAQ (reference sequence). The CDR3 is made up of 15 amino acids. The CDR3 nucleotides read TGTGCCAGCAGCTTAGATTGGGCGGGGGACTACGAGCAGTACTTC. The encoded protein is CASSLDWAGDYEQYF.

V gene TRBV30 combines with J gene TRBJ1-2, with 7 positions matching TRBD1. V was clipped by 1 base and J by 6 bases; unmatched bases: 11. Germline-derived CDR1 and CDR2 are GTSNPN and SVGIG (reference sequence). CDR3 length: 15 residues. CDR3 amino acids: CAWSELLQGWNGYTF. In DNA form, the CDR3 reads TGTGCCTGGAGTGAACTCCTACAGGGGTGGAATGGCTACACCTTC.

This clone showed up just a few times. Germline is not matched at one junction end, which may reflect a read error. The rearrangement joins TRBV19 to TRBJ2-1; 13 bases are a match to TRBD2. The germline V gene has CDR1 LNHDA and CDR2 SQIVND (reference sequence). CDR3 size: 16 residues. The CDR3 is CASSLEILAGGREQFF. CDR3 coding DNA: TGTGCCAGTAGTTTAGAAATACTAGCGGGAGGGAGGGAGCAGTTCTTC.

The chain joins TRBV7-2 to TRBJ2-1; D gene uncertain. Germline CDR1 SGHTA, CDR2 FQGNSA. Between the trimmed V and J ends, which lost 5 bases and 10 bases, there was a span of 15 bases. This CDR3 has 13 amino acids. DNA of the CDR3: TGTGCCAGCAGCCACGACCTTAAGGGAGAGCAGTTCTTC. Translated, it gives CASSHDLKGEQFF.

This clone was picked up a small number of times. J is TRBJ2-5 and V is TRBV19, with D possibly matching TRBD1 (6 bases). The CDR3 sequence is 14 residues long. Between the trimmed V and J ends, which lost 6 bases and 1 base, there was a span of 12 bases. Germline-derived CDR1 and CDR2 are LNHDA and SQIVND (reference sequence). The CDR3 protein is CASSKQGFQETQYF. CDR3 in DNA: TGTGCCAGTAGCAAACAGGGATTCCAAGAGACCCAGTACTTC.

V is TRBV27 and J is TRBJ1-2; D unresolved. Germline V gives CDR1 MNHEY, CDR2 SMNVEV (reference sequence). V lost 6 bases and J lost 5, with 13 bases in between. CDR3 length: 13 residues. The chain's CDR3 is CASRRGVFYGYTF. CDR3 coding DNA: TGTGCCAGCAGACGTGGTGTGTTTTATGGCTACACCTTC.

This clone was picked up one time. The J gene is TRBJ2-3, the V gene TRBV4-1; tentatively, D is TRBD2 (6 bases). This CDR3 is 14 amino acids long. The germline CDR1 and CDR2 sequences are MGHRA and YSYEKL. V lost 3 bases and J 0 bases, leaving 7 bases between the germline ends. The CDR3 coding sequence is TGCGCCAGCAGCCAGAGCGGGAGCACAGATACGCAGTATTTT. Residues: CASSQSGSTDTQYF.

The chain couples TRBV6-5 to TRBJ2-7, with D possibly being TRBD2 (5 bases). Germline CDR1 is MNHEY and CDR2 is SVGAGI. The CDR3 contains 14 residues. V was shortened by 5 bases and J by 1 base, with 12 bases between the two germline ends. CDR3 sequence (DNA): TGTGCCAGCAGTGAGGAGGTGATTTCCTACGAGCAGTACTTC. Residues: CASSEEVISYEQYF.

The sample holds one count of this clone. This rearrangement joins TRBV6-1 to TRBJ2-1; TRBD2 aligns across 15 bases. CDR1 is MNHNS and CDR2 is SASEGT in the germline V gene. CDR3 length: 14 residues. Germline trimming cut 10 bases from V and 9 bases from J; bases unmatched to any gene: 7. This CDR3 is CAIGLAGGNGEQFF. The CDR3 DNA is TGTGCCATCGGACTAGCGGGAGGGAACGGTGAGCAGTTCTTC.

The J gene is TRBJ2-7, the V gene TRBV7-2, with D maybe TRBD2 (5 bases). The CDR3 has 15 amino acids. Trimming took off 0 bases at V and 3 bases at J, with 12 bases between the two ends. Germline-derived CDR1 and CDR2 are SGHTA and FQGNSA. CDR3 in DNA: TGTGCCAGCAGCTTAGCGGGCGGGCGGAACTACGAGCAGTACTTC. Amino acid sequence: CASSLAGGRNYEQYF.